This is a list of T cell receptor beta chains from one sample in a study of response to subunit inactivated influenza vaccine. TCRdb reanalysed the RT-PCR reads using MiXCR and keeps one entry per CDR3 protein. The sample has 600,000 to 700,000 distinct CDR3 sequences, 14% seen once. Sample: PBMCs from blood, taken roughly 15 days before vaccination. The receptors were gathered from a man between 50 and 59 years old who received an inactivated influenza vaccine. Each CDR3 is given with its conserved first and last residue. Each record gives: V gene, D gene, clone size, J gene, CDR3 protein, CDR3 DNA. D genes are given only for firm matches. Clone size, where shown, is once, few, many, or a class for clones that have expanded.

V gene: TRBV20-1; D gene: NA; clone size: NA; J gene: TRBJ1-2; CDR3 protein: CSARALTGLIGNYGYTF; CDR3 DNA: TGCAGTGCTAGAGCTCTAACCGGCCTCATAGGGAATTATGGCTACACCTTC
V gene: TRBV14; D gene: TRBD1; clone size: NA; J gene: TRBJ2-1; CDR3 protein: CASSQMTGVEQFF; CDR3 DNA: TGTGCCAGCAGCCAGATGACAGGGGTTGAGCAGTTCTTC
V gene: TRBV6-5; D gene: NA; clone size: NA; J gene: TRBJ2-2; CDR3 protein: CASSYSDGSTGELFF; CDR3 DNA: TGTGCCAGCAGTTACTCGGACGGCTCAACCGGGGAGCTGTTTTTT
V gene: TRBV27; D gene: NA; clone size: many; J gene: TRBJ2-7; CDR3 protein: CASRDLAISYEQYF; CDR3 DNA: TGTGCCAGCAGGGACTTAGCGATTTCCTACGAGCAGTACTTC
V gene: TRBV15; D gene: TRBD1; clone size: NA; J gene: TRBJ2-1; CDR3 protein: CATSTRDREEQFF; CDR3 DNA: TGTGCCACCAGCACACGAGACAGGGAAGAGCAGTTCTTC
V gene: TRBV4-3; D gene: TRBD2; clone size: few; J gene: TRBJ2-3; CDR3 protein: CASSQIAGDTDTQYF; CDR3 DNA: TGCGCCAGCAGCCAAATAGCGGGAGACACAGATACGCAGTATTTT
V gene: TRBV20-1; D gene: NA; clone size: NA; J gene: TRBJ1-1; CDR3 protein: CSAENQGFEAFF; CDR3 DNA: TGCAGTGCTGAGAACCAGGGCTTTGAAGCTTTCTTT
V gene: TRBV4-1; D gene: NA; clone size: NA; J gene: TRBJ2-7; CDR3 protein: CASSQDGTFNEQYF; CDR3 DNA: TGCGCCAGCAGCCAAGATGGGACCTTTAACGAGCAGTACTTC
V gene: TRBV12-3/TRBV12-4; D gene: TRBD2; clone size: NA; J gene: TRBJ2-5; CDR3 protein: CASGASGGGTQYF; CDR3 DNA: TGTGCCAGCGGGGCTAGCGGGGGTGGGACCCAGTACTTC
V gene: TRBV5-5; D gene: TRBD1; clone size: few; J gene: TRBJ2-1; CDR3 protein: CASSFTGGTYNEQFF; CDR3 DNA: TGTGCCAGCAGCTTCACAGGGGGCACCTACAATGAGCAGTTCTTC
V gene: TRBV9; D gene: NA; clone size: few; J gene: TRBJ2-7; CDR3 protein: CASSQRTGEQYF; CDR3 DNA: TGTGCCAGCAGCCAGCGGACGGGCGAGCAGTACTTC
V gene: TRBV5-1; D gene: TRBD2; clone size: few; J gene: TRBJ2-7; CDR3 protein: CASSLGAGDTYEQYF; CDR3 DNA: TGCGCCAGCAGCTTAGGAGCGGGGGACACCTACGAGCAGTACTTC
V gene: TRBV29-1; D gene: NA; clone size: NA; J gene: TRBJ2-7; CDR3 protein: CSVLTSYEQYF; CDR3 DNA: TGCAGCGTTTTAACATCCTACGAGCAGTACTTC
V gene: TRBV7-2; D gene: NA; clone size: NA; J gene: TRBJ2-2; CDR3 protein: CASSLVTTGELFF; CDR3 DNA: TGTGCCAGCAGCTTAGTCACCACCGGGGAGCTGTTTTTT
V gene: TRBV9; D gene: TRBD2; clone size: few; J gene: TRBJ2-1; CDR3 protein: CASSGAERGENEQFF; CDR3 DNA: TGTGCCAGCAGCGGCGCTGAGCGGGGTGAGAATGAGCAGTTCTTC
V gene: TRBV5-4; D gene: NA; clone size: NA; J gene: TRBJ2-5; CDR3 protein: CASISVGQETQYF; CDR3 DNA: TGTGCCAGCATCTCAGTTGGGCAGGAGACCCAGTACTTC
V gene: TRBV6-1; D gene: NA; clone size: few; J gene: TRBJ1-1; CDR3 protein: CASRTPGGTEAFF; CDR3 DNA: TGTGCCAGCAGGACTCCAGGTGGGACTGAAGCTTTCTTT
V gene: TRBV28; D gene: TRBD2; clone size: NA; J gene: TRBJ2-3; CDR3 protein: CASSLYRTSGSRADTQYF; CDR3 DNA: TGTGCCAGCAGTTTATACCGGACTAGCGGGAGTAGGGCAGATACGCAGTATTTT
V gene: TRBV7-2; D gene: NA; clone size: NA; J gene: TRBJ2-7; CDR3 protein: CASSLGRGTPYEQYF; CDR3 DNA: TGTGCCAGCAGCTTAGGCCGGGGGACACCATACGAGCAGTACTTC
V gene: TRBV7-9; D gene: NA; clone size: few; J gene: TRBJ2-1; CDR3 protein: CASSFRRGDEQFF; CDR3 DNA: TGTGCCAGCAGCTTCCGCAGGGGAGATGAGCAGTTCTTC
V gene: TRBV6-1; D gene: NA; clone size: NA; J gene: TRBJ2-6; CDR3 protein: CASTENGANVLTF; CDR3 DNA: TGTGCCAGCACGGAGAATGGGGCCAACGTCCTGACTTTC
V gene: TRBV6-2/TRBV6-3; D gene: TRBD1; clone size: NA; J gene: TRBJ2-6; CDR3 protein: CASTIRQGSGANVLTF; CDR3 DNA: TGTGCCAGCACCATTCGACAGGGCTCTGGGGCCAACGTCCTGACTTTC
V gene: TRBV4-3; D gene: TRBD2; clone size: few; J gene: TRBJ2-2; CDR3 protein: CASSRHEGLAATGELFF; CDR3 DNA: TGCGCCAGCAGCCGACATGAGGGGCTAGCGGCCACCGGGGAGCTGTTTTTT
V gene: TRBV28; D gene: NA; clone size: few; J gene: TRBJ1-4; CDR3 protein: CASKQGEKLFF; CDR3 DNA: TGTGCCAGCAAGCAGGGTGAAAAACTGTTTTTT
V gene: TRBV4-3; D gene: TRBD1; clone size: NA; J gene: TRBJ1-2; CDR3 protein: CASSQGVGQGYYGYTF; CDR3 DNA: TGCGCCAGCAGCCAAGGGGTAGGACAGGGGTACTATGGCTACACCTTC
V gene: TRBV20-1; D gene: NA; clone size: many; J gene: TRBJ2-7; CDR3 protein: CSAQIVHEQYF; CDR3 DNA: TGCAGTGCCCAGATAGTCCACGAGCAGTACTTC
V gene: TRBV30; D gene: NA; clone size: NA; J gene: TRBJ2-7; CDR3 protein: CAWSQSYEQYF; CDR3 DNA: TGTGCCTGGAGTCAGAGCTACGAGCAGTACTTC
V gene: TRBV6-5; D gene: NA; clone size: NA; J gene: TRBJ1-6; CDR3 protein: CASSYSNLPGSINSPLHF; CDR3 DNA: TGTGCCAGCAGTTACTCGAACCTGCCAGGGAGCATTAATTCACCCCTCCACTTT
V gene: TRBV6-2/TRBV6-3; D gene: NA; clone size: once; J gene: TRBJ1-5; CDR3 protein: CASRPPGTAGKPQHF; CDR3 DNA: TGTGCCAGCAGACCCCCCGGGACGGCGGGGAAGCCCCAGCATTTT
V gene: TRBV5-1; D gene: NA; clone size: few; J gene: TRBJ2-2; CDR3 protein: CASREGPGNTGELFF; CDR3 DNA: TGCGCCAGCAGAGAAGGGCCAGGGAACACCGGGGAGCTGTTTTTT
V gene: TRBV5-1; D gene: NA; clone size: NA; J gene: TRBJ2-6; CDR3 protein: CASSLGGTWTSGANVLTF; CDR3 DNA: TGCGCCAGCAGCTTGGGGGGGACATGGACCTCTGGGGCCAACGTCCTGACTTTC
V gene: TRBV7-6; D gene: TRBD2; clone size: many; J gene: TRBJ2-5; CDR3 protein: CASSHGLAGRQETQYF; CDR3 DNA: TGTGCCAGCAGCCACGGACTAGCGGGCCGACAAGAGACCCAGTACTTC
V gene: TRBV10-3; D gene: NA; clone size: NA; J gene: TRBJ1-5; CDR3 protein: CAISEQGTGQPQHF; CDR3 DNA: TGTGCCATCAGTGAGCAGGGCACGGGACAGCCCCAGCATTTT
V gene: TRBV29-1; D gene: TRBD1; clone size: many; J gene: TRBJ1-1; CDR3 protein: CSAHRTGGNTEAFF; CDR3 DNA: TGCAGCGCCCACAGGACAGGGGGGAACACTGAAGCTTTCTTT
V gene: TRBV3-1; D gene: TRBD1; clone size: few; J gene: TRBJ1-5; CDR3 protein: CASSQGGNRGPVKPQHF; CDR3 DNA: TGTGCCAGCAGCCAAGGGGGTAACAGGGGCCCCGTCAAGCCCCAGCATTTT
V gene: TRBV12-3/TRBV12-4; D gene: TRBD1; clone size: NA; J gene: TRBJ2-1; CDR3 protein: CASSPTGTGPYNEQFF; CDR3 DNA: TGTGCCAGCAGTCCAACCGGGACAGGGCCTTACAATGAGCAGTTCTTC
V gene: TRBV7-2; D gene: TRBD1; clone size: few; J gene: TRBJ2-1; CDR3 protein: CASSSGQGSGNEQFF; CDR3 DNA: TGTGCCAGCAGCTCCGGACAGGGTAGTGGTAATGAGCAGTTCTTC
V gene: TRBV5-6; D gene: NA; clone size: NA; J gene: TRBJ2-5; CDR3 protein: CASSRGASWETQYF; CDR3 DNA: TGTGCCAGCAGCCGGGGCGCATCATGGGAGACCCAGTACTTC
V gene: TRBV10-3; D gene: NA; clone size: NA; J gene: TRBJ2-3; CDR3 protein: CAIRRSDGDGTDTQYF; CDR3 DNA: TGTGCCATCAGGCGCTCGGACGGAGACGGCACAGATACGCAGTATTTT
V gene: TRBV10-2; D gene: TRBD1; clone size: NA; J gene: TRBJ2-5; CDR3 protein: CASGTVHTQYF; CDR3 DNA: TGCGCCAGCGGGACAGTCCATACCCAGTACTTC
V gene: TRBV5-5; D gene: NA; clone size: NA; J gene: TRBJ2-2; CDR3 protein: CASSLDPSNTGELFF; CDR3 DNA: TGTGCCAGCAGCTTGGACCCGTCGAACACCGGGGAGCTGTTTTTT
V gene: TRBV19; D gene: NA; clone size: NA; J gene: TRBJ2-3; CDR3 protein: CASNPGRHTDTQYF; CDR3 DNA: TGTGCCAGTAATCCGGGACGGCACACAGATACGCAGTATTTT
V gene: TRBV5-1; D gene: NA; clone size: NA; J gene: TRBJ1-2; CDR3 protein: CASSLTDHPFSGYGYTF; CDR3 DNA: TGCGCCAGCAGCCTGACGGACCACCCTTTCTCGGGCTATGGCTACACCTTC
V gene: TRBV7-8; D gene: TRBD1; clone size: few; J gene: TRBJ2-7; CDR3 protein: CASGRQGAASYEQYF; CDR3 DNA: TGTGCCAGCGGAAGACAGGGGGCCGCCTCCTACGAGCAGTACTTC
V gene: TRBV4-2; D gene: NA; clone size: NA; J gene: TRBJ1-6; CDR3 protein: CASRNFNSPLHF; CDR3 DNA: TGTGCCAGCAGGAACTTTAATTCACCCCTCCACTTT
V gene: TRBV15; D gene: NA; clone size: NA; J gene: TRBJ2-1; CDR3 protein: CATSNHNNEQFF; CDR3 DNA: TGTGCCACCAGCAACCACAACAATGAGCAGTTCTTC
V gene: TRBV9; D gene: NA; clone size: few; J gene: TRBJ2-1; CDR3 protein: CASSPSWGLDEQFF; CDR3 DNA: TGTGCCAGCAGCCCCAGTTGGGGTCTGGATGAGCAGTTCTTC
V gene: TRBV7-2; D gene: NA; clone size: few; J gene: TRBJ1-4; CDR3 protein: CASSKWTGYNEKLFF; CDR3 DNA: TGTGCCAGCAGCAAGTGGACGGGGTATAATGAAAAACTGTTTTTT
V gene: TRBV12-3/TRBV12-4; D gene: NA; clone size: NA; J gene: TRBJ2-3; CDR3 protein: CASSHHLTPTTDTQYF; CDR3 DNA: TGTGCCAGCAGTCACCATCTGACACCAACCACAGATACGCAGTATTTT